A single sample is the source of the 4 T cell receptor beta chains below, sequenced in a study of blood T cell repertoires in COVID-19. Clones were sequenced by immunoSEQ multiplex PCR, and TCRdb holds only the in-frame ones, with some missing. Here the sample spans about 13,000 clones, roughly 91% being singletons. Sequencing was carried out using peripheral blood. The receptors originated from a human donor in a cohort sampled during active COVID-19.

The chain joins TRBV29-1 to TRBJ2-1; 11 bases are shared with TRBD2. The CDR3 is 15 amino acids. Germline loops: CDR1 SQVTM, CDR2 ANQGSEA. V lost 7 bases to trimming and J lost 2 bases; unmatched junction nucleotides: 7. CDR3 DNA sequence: TGCAGCGCACTCCCACTAGCGGGAGCCTACAATGAGCAGTTCTTC. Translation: CSALPLAGAYNEQFF.

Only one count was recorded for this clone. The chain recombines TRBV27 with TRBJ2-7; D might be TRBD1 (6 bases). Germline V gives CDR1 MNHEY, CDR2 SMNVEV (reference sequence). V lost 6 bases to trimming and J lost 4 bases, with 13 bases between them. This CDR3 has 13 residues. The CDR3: CASRTGPIYEQYF. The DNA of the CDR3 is TGTGCCAGCAGGACAGGCCCTATTTACGAGCAGTACTTC.

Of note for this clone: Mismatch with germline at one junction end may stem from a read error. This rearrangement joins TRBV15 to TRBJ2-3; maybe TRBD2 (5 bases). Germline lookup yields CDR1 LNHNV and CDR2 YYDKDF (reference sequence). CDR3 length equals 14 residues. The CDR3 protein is CATSREGFGLSMDF. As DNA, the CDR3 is TGTGCCACCAGCAGAGAAGGATTCGGACTTAGTATGGATTTT. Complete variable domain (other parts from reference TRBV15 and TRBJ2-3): DAMVIQNPRYQVTQFGKPVTLSCSQTLNHNVMYWYQQKSSQAPKLLFHYYDKDFNNEADTPDNFQSRRPNTSFCFLDIRSPGLGDTAMYLCATSREGFGLSMDFGPGTRLTVL.

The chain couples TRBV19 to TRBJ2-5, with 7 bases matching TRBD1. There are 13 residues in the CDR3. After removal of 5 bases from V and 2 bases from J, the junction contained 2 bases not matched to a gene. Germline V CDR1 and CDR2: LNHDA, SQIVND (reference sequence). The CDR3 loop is CASSRDSQETQYF. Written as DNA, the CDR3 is TGTGCCAGTAGTCGGGACAGTCAAGAGACCCAGTACTTC. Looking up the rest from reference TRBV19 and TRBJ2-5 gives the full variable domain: DGGITQSPKYLFRKEGQNVTLSCEQNLNHDAMYWYRQDPGQGLRLIYYSQIVNDFQKGDIAEGYSVSREKKESFPLTVTSAQKNPTAFYLCASSRDSQETQYFGPGTRLLVL.